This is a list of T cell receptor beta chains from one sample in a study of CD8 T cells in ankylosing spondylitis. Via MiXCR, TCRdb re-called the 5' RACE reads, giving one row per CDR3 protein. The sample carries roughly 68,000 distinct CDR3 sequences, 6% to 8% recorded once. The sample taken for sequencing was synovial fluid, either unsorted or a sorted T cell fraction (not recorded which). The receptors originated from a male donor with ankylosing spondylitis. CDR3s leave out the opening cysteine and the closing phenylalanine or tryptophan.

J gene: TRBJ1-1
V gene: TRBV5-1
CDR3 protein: ASSPGRDTEAF

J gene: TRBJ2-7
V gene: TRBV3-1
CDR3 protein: ASSQGLLAGGRYEQY

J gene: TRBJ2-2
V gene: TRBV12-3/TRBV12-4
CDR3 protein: ASSLTTGKAGELF

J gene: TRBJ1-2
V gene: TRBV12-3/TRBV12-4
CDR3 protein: ASSYFYGYT

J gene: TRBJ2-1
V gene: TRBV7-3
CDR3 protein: ASSLEGTGYNEQF

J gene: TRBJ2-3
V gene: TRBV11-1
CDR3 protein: ASSRSWRQGVGTDTQY

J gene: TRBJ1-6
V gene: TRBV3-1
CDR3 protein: ASSQLGGVGVNSPLH

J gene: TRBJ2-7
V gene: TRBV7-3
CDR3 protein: ASSLDRALSYEQY

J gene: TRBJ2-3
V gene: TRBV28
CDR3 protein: ASSFPRQGADTDTQY

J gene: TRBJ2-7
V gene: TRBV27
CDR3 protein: ASKRLAGAHEQY

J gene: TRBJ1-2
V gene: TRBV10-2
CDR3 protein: ASSLTGDGYGYT

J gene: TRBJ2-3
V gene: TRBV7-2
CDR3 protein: ASSFSDTTDTQY

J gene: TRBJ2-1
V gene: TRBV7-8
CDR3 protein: ASSLTETSGPKQF

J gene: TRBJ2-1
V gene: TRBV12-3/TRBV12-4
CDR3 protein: ASSPRGQGHDEQF

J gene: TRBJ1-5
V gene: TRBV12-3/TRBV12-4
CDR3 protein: ASTRQGGNQPQH

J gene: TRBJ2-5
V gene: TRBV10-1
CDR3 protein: ASSGLAGETQY

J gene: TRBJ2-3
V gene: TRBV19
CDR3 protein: ASTRGAGVADTQY

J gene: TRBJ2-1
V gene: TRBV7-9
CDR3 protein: ASSLGGRYYNEQF

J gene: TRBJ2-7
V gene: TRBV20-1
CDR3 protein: SALRQTSYEQY

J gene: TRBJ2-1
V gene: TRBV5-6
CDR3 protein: ASSFGLTDEQF

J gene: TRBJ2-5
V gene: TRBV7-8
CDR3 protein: ASSLGRQETQY

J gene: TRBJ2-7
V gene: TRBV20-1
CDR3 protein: SAQTGGIHEQY

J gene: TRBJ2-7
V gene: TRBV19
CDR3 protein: ASSHKGSPNSYEQY

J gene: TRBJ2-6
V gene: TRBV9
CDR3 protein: ASSPHPSGANVLT

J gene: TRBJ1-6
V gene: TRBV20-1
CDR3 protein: SAIPPGRNSPLH

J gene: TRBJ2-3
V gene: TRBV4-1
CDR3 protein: ASSQGGVTGKYTTDTQY

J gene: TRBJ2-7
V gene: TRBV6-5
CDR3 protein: ASSLVANSYEQY

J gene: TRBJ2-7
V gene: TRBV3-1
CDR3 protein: ASSQDVSGGAYEQY

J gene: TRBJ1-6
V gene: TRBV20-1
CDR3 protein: SAHPPGGNSPLH

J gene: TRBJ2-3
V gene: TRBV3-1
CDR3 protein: ASSQNAPGLTDTQY

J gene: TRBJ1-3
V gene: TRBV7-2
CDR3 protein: ASSLRWGSSGNTIY